This T cell receptor beta chain was recovered during a study of prognosis after radiotherapy for stage I lung cancer. Study at large: In the span from April 2018 to early 2019, stage I non-small cell lung cancer patients were enrolled. The study included approximately 14 patients with newly diagnosed primary stage I lung tumors and five or six with oligometastatic NSCLC after surgical resection of the primary tumor.

In this sample, this clonotype turned up many times. The genomic DNA TCR beta CDR3 region underwent two rounds of multiplex PCR. The use of primers specific to each TRBV and TRBJ gene characterized first-round PCR. TCRdb reanalysed the multiplex PCR reads using MiXCR and keeps one entry per CDR3 protein. This table holds some 38,000 distinct CDR3 sequences, approximately 25% found once. The CDR3 runs to 16 residues. Germline loops: CDR1 MNHEY, CDR2 SVGEGT. V was cut by 4 bases and J by 1 base, with 16 bases left in between. Source: PBMCs, taken before or after stereotactic body radiation therapy (not recorded which). This sequence originates from a donor of 50 years or more with non-small cell lung cancer. The V and J genes are TRBV6-2 or TRBV6-3 and TRBJ1-1; no clear D. The CDR3 bases are TGTGCCAGCAGTTCCGGGCCCTCCTGGAGGAACACTGAAGCTTTCTTT. This codes for CASSSGPSWRNTEAFF.